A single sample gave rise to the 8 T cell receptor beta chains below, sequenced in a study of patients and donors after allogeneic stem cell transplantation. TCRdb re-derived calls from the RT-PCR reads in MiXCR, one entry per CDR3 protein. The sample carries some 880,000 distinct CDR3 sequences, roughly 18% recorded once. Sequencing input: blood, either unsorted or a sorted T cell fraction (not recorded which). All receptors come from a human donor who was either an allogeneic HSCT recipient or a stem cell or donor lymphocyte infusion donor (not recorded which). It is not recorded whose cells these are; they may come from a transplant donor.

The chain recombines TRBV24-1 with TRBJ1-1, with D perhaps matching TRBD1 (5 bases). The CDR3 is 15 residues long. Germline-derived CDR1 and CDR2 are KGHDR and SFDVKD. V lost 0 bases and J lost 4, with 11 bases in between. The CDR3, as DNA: TGTGCCACCAGTGATTTGCCACAGGTGGGCACTGAAGCTTTCTTT. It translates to CATSDLPQVGTEAFF.

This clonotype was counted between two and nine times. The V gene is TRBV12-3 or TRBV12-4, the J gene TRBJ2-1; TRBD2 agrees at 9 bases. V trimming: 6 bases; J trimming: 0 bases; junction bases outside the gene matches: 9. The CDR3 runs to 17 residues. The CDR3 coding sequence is TGTGCCAGCAGCCCGGTGCGCGGGAGGGTCTCCTACAATGAGCAGTTCTTC. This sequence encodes CASSPVRGRVSYNEQFF.

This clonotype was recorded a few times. The CDR3 nucleotides are TGTGCCAGCAGCTCCAGTATATATCCAAGCACAGATACGCAGTATTTT. Amino acid sequence: CASSSSIYPSTDTQYF. The gene calls are TRBV7-2 and TRBJ2-3; D unclear. The germline gives CDR1 SGHTA, CDR2 FQGNSA. The germline V and J ends were trimmed by 4 bases and 0 bases, with 14 bases remaining between them. The length of the CDR3 is 16 residues. The full variable domain, rest sourced from reference TRBV7-2 and TRBJ2-3, is GAGVSQSPSNKVTEKGKDVELRCDPISGHTALYWYRQSLGQGLEFLIYFQGNSAPDKSGLPSDRFSAERTGGSVSTLTIQRTQQEDSAVYLCASSSSIYPSTDTQYFGPGTRLTVL.

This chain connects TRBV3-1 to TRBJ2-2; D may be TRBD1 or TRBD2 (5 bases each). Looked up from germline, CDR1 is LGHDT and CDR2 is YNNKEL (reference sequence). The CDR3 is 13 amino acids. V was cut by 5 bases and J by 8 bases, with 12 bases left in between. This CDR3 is CASSSTRGGELFF. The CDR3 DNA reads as TGTGCCAGCAGCTCCACGAGGGGAGGGGAGCTGTTTTTT.

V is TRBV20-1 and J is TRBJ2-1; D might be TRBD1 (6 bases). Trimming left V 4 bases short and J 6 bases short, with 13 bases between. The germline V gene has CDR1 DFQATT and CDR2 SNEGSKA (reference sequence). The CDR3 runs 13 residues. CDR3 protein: CSANRVKPNEQFF. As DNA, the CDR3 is TGCAGTGCTAACAGGGTTAAGCCCAATGAGCAGTTCTTC.

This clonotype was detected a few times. The CDR3 DNA reads TGTGCCAGCAGTTACACGACAGGGGGTATGACTGAAGCTTTCTTT. Translating it yields CASSYTTGGMTEAFF. The chain combines TRBV6-5 with TRBJ1-1, with TRBD1 matching over 9 bases. The CDR3 runs 15 residues. The junction had 6 bases not matched to a gene; V was cut back by 2 bases and J by 5 bases. CDR1 is MNHEY and CDR2 is SVGAGI in the germline V gene.

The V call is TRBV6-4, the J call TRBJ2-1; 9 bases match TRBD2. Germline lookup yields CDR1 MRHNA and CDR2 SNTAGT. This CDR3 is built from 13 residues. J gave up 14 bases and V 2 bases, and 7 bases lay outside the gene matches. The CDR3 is CASSDAGGPYKFF. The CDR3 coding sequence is TGTGCCAGCAGTGACGCGGGGGGGCCTTATAAGTTCTTC.

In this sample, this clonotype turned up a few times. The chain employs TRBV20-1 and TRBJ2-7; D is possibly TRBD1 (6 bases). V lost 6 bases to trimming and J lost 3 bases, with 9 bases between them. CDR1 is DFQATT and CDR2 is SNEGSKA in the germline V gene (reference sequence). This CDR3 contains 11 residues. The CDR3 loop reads CSAKDSYEQYF. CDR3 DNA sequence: TGCAGTGCAAAGGACAGCTACGAGCAGTACTTC.